Each of the 27 T cell receptor beta chains below was sequenced from the same sample in a study of Graves' ophthalmopathy and Graves' hyperthyroidism. Investigators amplified TCR beta CDR3 regions from RNA transcripts. RT-PCR in the first round used HTBI primers; a second-round multiplex PCR followed. MiXCR was run by TCRdb on the multiplex PCR reads, yielding one entry per CDR3 protein. The sample has about 1.1 million distinct CDR3 sequences, 35% to 40% seen once. The sequencing input was peripheral blood or thyroid tissue (not recorded which). The receptors here all came from an adult man with Graves' hyperthyroidism.

The V and J genes are TRBV7-6 and TRBJ2-7; TRBD2 is a possible D gene (5 bases). Germline lookup yields CDR1 SGHVS and CDR2 FNYEAQ. Trimming cost V 5 bases and J 4 bases, with 15 bases left between them. The CDR3 runs to 14 residues. The chain's CDR3 is CASSPRGLTYEQYF. The CDR3 region has the DNA TGTGCCAGCAGCCCCAGAGGACTTACTTACGAGCAGTACTTC.

This clonotype appeared many times. The V gene is TRBV29-1, the J gene TRBJ1-1; unclear D gene. CDR1 is SQVTM and CDR2 is ANQGSEA in the germline V gene. The CDR3 covers 9 residues. V was pared by 3 bases and J by 11 bases, with 7 bases between. CDR3 region: CSVEGLAFF. CDR3 DNA sequence: TGCAGCGTTGAGGGTCTTGCTTTCTTT.

The chain joins TRBV28 to TRBJ1-4; a weak D match, TRBD1 (5 bases). Germline-derived CDR1 and CDR2 are MDHEN and SYDVKM. The CDR3 covers 20 residues. The V gene lost 1 base and the J gene lost 4 bases, with 25 bases spanning the gap. This chain's CDR3 is CASSLLPQNPDSVINEKLFF. Written as DNA, the CDR3 is TGTGCCAGCAGTTTATTGCCGCAAAACCCTGACAGCGTCATTAATGAAAAACTGTTTTTT.

The gene calls are TRBV25-1 and TRBJ1-5; D is perhaps TRBD1 (5 bases). The germline V and J ends were trimmed by 5 bases and 3 bases, with 17 bases remaining between them. The germline CDR1 and CDR2 sequences are MGHDK and SYGVNS. The CDR3 length is 16 residues. Here the CDR3 reads CASSFGRMGDNQPQHF. In DNA, the CDR3 is TGTGCCAGCAGTTTTGGCCGCATGGGGGACAATCAGCCCCAGCATTTT.

Note on this clonotype: Relative to the germline gene, one junction end is altered; a read error may explain this. This chain links TRBV7-9 with TRBJ2-5, with D unclear. Looked up from germline, CDR1 is SEHNR and CDR2 is FQNEAQ (reference sequence). The CDR3 consists of 15 residues. In DNA, the CDR3 is TGTGCTAGCAGCTTAGGCTGGCAGCCGAAAGAGACCCAGTACTTC. Its translation is CASSLGWQPKETQYF.

This clonotype was counted a few times. Since a much larger clone is just one base distant, this may be a read error. The rearrangement joins TRBV10-3 to TRBJ2-2, with D possibly TRBD2 on 5 matching bases. Trimming cost V 7 bases and J 6 bases, with 18 bases left between them. From germline, CDR1 is ENHRY and CDR2 SYGVKD. The CDR3 spans 15 residues. The CDR3 nucleotides read TGTGCCATCACATCAAGGCCGGGGAATCCCGGGGAGCTGTTTTTT. This translates into CAITSRPGNPGELFF.

The chain has TRBV25-1 and TRBJ2-7; D not resolved. Trimming stripped 8 bases from V and 6 bases from J, with 17 bases between. The germline V gene has CDR1 MGHDK and CDR2 SYGVNS. There are 13 residues in the CDR3. The CDR3 is CASARGSLSEQYF. The CDR3, as DNA: TGTGCCAGCGCCCGAGGCTCCCTCTCCGAGCAGTACTTC.

The chain employs TRBV2 and TRBJ1-2; TRBD1 matches at 8 bases. V was pared by 3 bases and J by 12 bases, with 3 bases of the junction left unmatched. This CDR3 has 11 residues. CDR1 and CDR2 (germline): SNHLY, FYNNEI. The CDR3 is CASSEVRGHTF. Here the CDR3 DNA reads TGTGCCAGCAGTGAGGTCAGGGGGCACACCTTC. Together with reference TRBV2 and TRBJ1-2, the CDR3 gives the full variable domain: EPEVTQTPSHQVTQMGQEVILRCVPISNHLYFYWYRQILGQKVEFLVSFYNNEISEKSEIFDDQFSVERPDGSNFTLKIRSTKLEDSAMYFCASSEVRGHTFGSGTRLTVV.

This clonotype came up many times. The chain links TRBV7-9 to TRBJ2-5, with 7 bases identical to TRBD2. The CDR3 runs to 14 residues. V shed 4 bases, J shed 3 bases, and the junction held 5 bases outside the gene matches. The germline V gene encodes CDR1 SEHNR and CDR2 FQNEAQ (reference sequence). Written as DNA, the CDR3 is TGTGCCAGCAGCTCCACCGGGACTAAAGAGACCCAGTACTTC. This encodes CASSSTGTKETQYF.

This rearrangement joins TRBV25-1 to TRBJ1-1; tentatively, D is TRBD1 (6 bases). The CDR3 spans 12 residues. The germline V gene has CDR1 MGHDK and CDR2 SYGVNS. The DNA for the CDR3 is TGTTCCCCAGGGGCGGGGAACACTGAAGCTTTCTTT. It translates to CSPGAGNTEAFF.

Comments on this clonotype: A single base separates this from a much larger clone, so it may be a read error. V is TRBV10-3 and J is TRBJ2-7; no clear D. The CDR3 is 14 residues long. The V end lost 3 bases, the J end lost 5 bases, and 14 bases lay between the germline ends. In germline, CDR1 is ENHRY, CDR2 SYGVKD. CDR3 loop: CAISEGPTAHEQYF. In nucleotides, the CDR3 is TGTGCCATCAGTGAAGGTCCTACGGCTCACGAGCAGTACTTC.

The rearrangement joins TRBV10-3 to TRBJ1-4, with D possibly being TRBD1 (6 bases). V was trimmed by 5 bases and J by 8 bases, leaving 18 bases between them. In germline, CDR1 is ENHRY, CDR2 SYGVKD. The CDR3 sequence is 15 residues long. In DNA form, the CDR3 reads TGTGCCATCAGTTACGGGGGGGCGAATAAGGAAAAACTGTTTTTT. Translated, it gives CAISYGGANKEKLFF.

This clonotype came up many times. The chain links TRBV7-9 to TRBJ2-7; TRBD1 matches at 10 bases. The CDR3 is 15 amino acids. The germline V gene has CDR1 SEHNR and CDR2 FQNEAQ (reference sequence). V lost 0 bases to trimming and J lost 3 bases; unmatched junction nucleotides: 2. The CDR3 protein is CASSLARTGGYEQYF. For the CDR3, the DNA is TGTGCCAGCAGCTTAGCACGGACAGGGGGCTACGAGCAGTACTTC.

This rearrangement joins TRBV12-3 or TRBV12-4 to TRBJ1-2; D is undetermined. The CDR3 sequence is 15 residues long. V lost 3 bases and J 4 bases, leaving 15 bases between the germline ends. In DNA form, the CDR3 reads TGTGCCAGCAGTTTGTATCAGGCCCCAGGCTATGGCTACACCTTC. This codes for CASSLYQAPGYGYTF.

On this clonotype: Just one base apart from a much larger clone, this may be a read error. This rearrangement joins TRBV4-1 to TRBJ1-1; D gene ambiguous. V lost 1 base and J lost 6, with 6 bases in between. The CDR3 is 12 amino acids. From germline, CDR1 is MGHRA and CDR2 YSYEKL. The CDR3 DNA reads as TGCGCCAGCAGCCAAGTCCGGGCTGAAGCTTTCTTT. Translating gives CASSQVRAEAFF.

On this clonotype: The conserved final phenylalanine or tryptophan is absent from the CDR3, which likely points to a read error. The DNA is omitted, as the CDR3 cannot be located on it reliably, and the CDR3 follows TCRdb's listing. The chain joins TRBV29-1 to TRBJ1-1. Per germline, CDR1 SQVTM and CDR2 ANQGSEA. The CDR3 is 9 amino acids in total, end residues counted. CDR3 in amino acids: CSVVGGASY.

The CDR3 nucleotides are TGTGCCAGCAGTGACGACAGTCGGGGTCAGCCCCAGCATTTT. Its translation: CASSDDSRGQPQHF. This chain links TRBV12-3 or TRBV12-4 with TRBJ1-5; a weak D match, TRBD1 (5 bases). Trimming cost V 5 bases and J 6 bases, with 14 bases left between them. CDR3 length: 14 amino acids.

This clonotype has more than one count but fewer than ten. This chain connects TRBV4-1 to TRBJ1-5; D is uncertain. V lost 1 base to trimming and J lost 0 bases, with 10 bases between them. The germline V gene has CDR1 MGHRA and CDR2 YSYEKL. The CDR3 consists of 16 residues. The CDR3 is CASSQVRGNSNQPQHF. The CDR3 DNA is TGCGCCAGCAGCCAAGTGAGAGGGAATAGCAATCAGCCCCAGCATTTT.

This clonotype has at least ten counts. The chain joins TRBV9 to TRBJ1-1; D is possibly TRBD1 (5 bases). Germline assignment: CDR1 SGDLS and CDR2 YYNGEE. V gave up 6 bases and J gave up 3 bases, with 15 bases separating them. The CDR3 is 14 amino acids. The CDR3 bases are TGTGCCAGCACCTCGGGGGAAGGGTACACTGAAGCTTTCTTT. Translated: CASTSGEGYTEAFF.

The chain has TRBV9 and TRBJ1-2; weak D call: TRBD1 (6 bases). Deletions cut 0 bases from V and 5 bases from J, with 17 bases between. The CDR3 is 16 amino acids. Germline lookup yields CDR1 SGDLS and CDR2 YYNGEE. CDR3 coding DNA: TGTGCCAGCAGCGTAGACGAGGGGGGAGGACGATATGGCTACACCTTC. This translates into CASSVDEGGGRYGYTF.

This clonotype was counted a few times. The chain recombines TRBV7-9 with TRBJ1-6, with 11 nucleotides matching TRBD1. The CDR3 consists of 17 residues. Germline V gene lookup returns CDR1 SEHNR and CDR2 FQNEAQ (reference sequence). V dropped 3 bases and J dropped 7; count of bases not matched to a gene: 8. Here the CDR3 DNA reads TGTGCCAGCAGCTTGGCTGGGGGACAGGGGGGAAATTCACCCCTCCACTTT. Its translation is CASSLAGGQGGNSPLHF.

The chain recombines TRBV5-4 with TRBJ2-7, with D possibly matching TRBD2 (6 bases). Germline CDR1 and CDR2: SGHNT and YYREEE (reference sequence). This CDR3 is built from 17 residues. The V and J ends lost 0 bases and 5 bases respectively, with 21 bases between them. CDR3 nucleotides: TGTGCCAGCAGCTTGGTGTCAGGAGGGACTTCCTGGAACGAGCAGTACTTC. This codes for CASSLVSGGTSWNEQYF.

This clonotype was seen many times. The chain joins TRBV29-1 to TRBJ2-2; TRBD2 might be the D (6 bases). Between the trimmed V and J ends, which lost 1 base and 0 bases, there was a span of 9 bases. The germline V gene has CDR1 SQVTM and CDR2 ANQGSEA. There are 15 residues in the CDR3. This chain's CDR3 is CSVEAKRANTGELFF. CDR3 DNA sequence: TGCAGCGTTGAAGCCAAGCGGGCGAACACCGGGGAGCTGTTTTTT.

The V and J genes are TRBV9 and TRBJ1-5, with D possibly being TRBD1 (6 bases). Trimming pared 0 bases from V and 14 bases from J, leaving 18 bases between. From germline, CDR1 is SGDLS and CDR2 YYNGEE. The CDR3 contains 14 residues. In nucleotides, the CDR3 is TGTGCCAGCAGCGTAGGTGGGGGCTGGACCTACGAGCATTTT. Translated: CASSVGGGWTYEHF.

The chain links TRBV7-9 to TRBJ1-2; D may be TRBD1 (5 bases). Germline V gene lookup returns CDR1 SEHNR and CDR2 FQNEAQ (reference sequence). This CDR3 contains 15 residues. V lost 4 bases and J lost 8, with 20 bases in between. CDR3 amino acids: CASSSGRRGRGGYTF. DNA of the CDR3: TGTGCCAGCAGCTCCGGGAGAAGGGGACGGGGCGGCTACACCTTC.

This clonotype has ten or more counts. The rearrangement joins TRBV12-3 or TRBV12-4 to TRBJ2-5; 9 positions match TRBD1. J gave up 4 bases and V 3 bases, and 3 bases lay outside the gene matches. The CDR3 covers 14 residues. The CDR3 loop reads CASSFRQGVETQYF. CDR3 in DNA: TGTGCCAGCAGTTTTCGACAGGGGGTAGAGACCCAGTACTTC.

For this clonotype: A junction boundary mismatches the germline segment, possibly from a read error. This chain uses TRBV7-8 with TRBJ1-2, with 7 bases fitting TRBD1. CDR1 and CDR2 from the germline V gene are SGHVS and FQNEAQ. CDR3 size: 11 residues. DNA of the CDR3: TGTGCCAGCAGCAAGCCAAGGGACAGCGCCTTC. Its translation: CASSKPRDSAF.